The entry below gives a single T cell receptor (beta chain) sequence along with its context. Its specificity is not known. The V gene end was trimmed by 5 bases and the J gene end by 5 bases; junction bases not matched to a gene: 9. CDR1 MDHEN and CDR2 SYDVKM come from the germline V gene. CDR3 size: 16 residues. Libraries were prepared by immunoSEQ multiplex PCR; TCRdb keeps only in-frame clonotypes and omits some of them. The table lists 130,000 or so clones, approximately 87% of them singletons. This sample was included in a study of radiation and T cells in renal cell carcinoma. Broader study findings: In blood, top tumor clones expanded by 2 weeks, shrinking by 4. No pretreatment tumor biopsies were available for baseline clonotypes.

Time point: baseline pretreatment blood. The treatment is: 15 Gy SBRT to primary tumor, nephrectomy 4 weeks later. This renal cell carcinoma was of the clear cell type. Here the sequenced sample was blood, taken from a patient whose treatment included radiotherapy and nephrectomy. The gene calls are TRBV28 and TRBJ2-1; 10 bases map to TRBD2. This sequence originates from a woman aged 50 to 60 with renal cell carcinoma. The CDR3 DNA is TGTGCCAGCAGTCCAACGCTAGCGGGGGTAAACAATGAGCAGTTCTTC. Translation: CASSPTLAGVNNEQFF.